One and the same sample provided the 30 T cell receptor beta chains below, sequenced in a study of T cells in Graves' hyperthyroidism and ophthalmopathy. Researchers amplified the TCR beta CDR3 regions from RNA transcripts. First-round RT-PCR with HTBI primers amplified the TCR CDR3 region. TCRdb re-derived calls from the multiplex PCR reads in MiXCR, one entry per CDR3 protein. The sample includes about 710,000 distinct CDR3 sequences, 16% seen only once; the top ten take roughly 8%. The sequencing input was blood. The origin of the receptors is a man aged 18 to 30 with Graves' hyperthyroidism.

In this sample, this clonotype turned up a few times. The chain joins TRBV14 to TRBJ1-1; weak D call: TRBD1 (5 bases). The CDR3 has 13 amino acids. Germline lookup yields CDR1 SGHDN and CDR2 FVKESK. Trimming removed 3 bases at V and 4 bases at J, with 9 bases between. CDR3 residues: CASSHVGGTEAFF. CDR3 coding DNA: TGTGCCAGCAGCCATGTTGGGGGCACTGAAGCTTTCTTT.

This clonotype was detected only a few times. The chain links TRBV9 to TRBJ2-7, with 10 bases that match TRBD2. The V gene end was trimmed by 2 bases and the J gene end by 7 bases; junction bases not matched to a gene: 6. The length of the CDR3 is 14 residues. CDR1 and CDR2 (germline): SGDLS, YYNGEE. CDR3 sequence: CASSVGLAGDEQYF. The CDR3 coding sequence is TGTGCCAGCAGCGTCGGGCTAGCGGGAGATGAGCAGTACTTC. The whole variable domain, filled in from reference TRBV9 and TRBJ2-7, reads DSGVTQTPKHLITATGQRVTLRCSPRSGDLSVYWYQQSLDQGLQFLIQYYNGEERAKGNILERFSAQQFPDLHSELNLSSLELGDSALYFCASSVGLAGDEQYFGPGTRLTVT.

The CDR3 protein is CASSYHYNTQYF. In DNA, the CDR3 is TGTGCCAGCAGCTACCATTATAATACGCAGTATTTT. V gene TRBV12-3 or TRBV12-4 combines with J gene TRBJ2-3; D gene uncertain. V dropped 6 bases and J dropped 7 bases, with 11 bases sitting between them. The CDR3 totals 12 residues.

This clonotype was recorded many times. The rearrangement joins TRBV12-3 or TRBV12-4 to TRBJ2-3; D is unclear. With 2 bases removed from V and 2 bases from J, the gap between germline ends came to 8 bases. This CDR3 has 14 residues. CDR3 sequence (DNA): TGTGCCAGCAGTTTATCCGGGCCCACAGATACGCAGTATTTT. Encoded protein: CASSLSGPTDTQYF.

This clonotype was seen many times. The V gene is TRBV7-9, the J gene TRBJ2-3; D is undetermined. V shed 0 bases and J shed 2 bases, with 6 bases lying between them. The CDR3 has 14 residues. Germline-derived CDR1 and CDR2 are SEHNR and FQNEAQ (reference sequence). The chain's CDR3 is CASSLARATDTQYF. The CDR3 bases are TGTGCCAGCAGCTTAGCCAGAGCCACAGATACGCAGTATTTT.

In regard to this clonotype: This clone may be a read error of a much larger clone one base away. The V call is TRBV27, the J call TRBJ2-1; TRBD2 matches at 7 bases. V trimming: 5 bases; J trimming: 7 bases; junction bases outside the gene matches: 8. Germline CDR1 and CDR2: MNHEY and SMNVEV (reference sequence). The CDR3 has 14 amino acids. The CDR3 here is CASSPRKAGNEQFF. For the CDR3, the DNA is TGTGCCAGCAGTCCCCGCAAAGCGGGGAATGAGCAGTTCTTC.

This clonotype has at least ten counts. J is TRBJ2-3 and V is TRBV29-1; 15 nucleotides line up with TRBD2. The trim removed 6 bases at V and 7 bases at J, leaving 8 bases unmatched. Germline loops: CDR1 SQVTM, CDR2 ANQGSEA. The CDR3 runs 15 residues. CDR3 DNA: TGCAGCGTAGGGACTAGCGGGAGGACGAGGAATACGCAGTATTTT. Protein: CSVGTSGRTRNTQYF.

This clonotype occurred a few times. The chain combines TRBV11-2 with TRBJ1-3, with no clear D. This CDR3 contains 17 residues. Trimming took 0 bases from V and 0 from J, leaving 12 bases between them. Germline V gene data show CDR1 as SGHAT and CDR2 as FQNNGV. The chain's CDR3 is CASSLDGRVSSGNTIYF. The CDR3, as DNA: TGTGCCAGCAGCTTAGATGGCAGAGTTTCCTCTGGAAACACCATATATTTT.

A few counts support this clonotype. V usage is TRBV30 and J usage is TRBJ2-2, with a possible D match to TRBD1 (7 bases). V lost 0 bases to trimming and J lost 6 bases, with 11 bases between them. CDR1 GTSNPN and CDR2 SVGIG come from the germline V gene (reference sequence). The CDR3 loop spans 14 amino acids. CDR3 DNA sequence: TGTGCCTGGAGTGTAGGCAGGGGGGCCGGGGAGCTGTTTTTT. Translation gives CAWSVGRGAGELFF.

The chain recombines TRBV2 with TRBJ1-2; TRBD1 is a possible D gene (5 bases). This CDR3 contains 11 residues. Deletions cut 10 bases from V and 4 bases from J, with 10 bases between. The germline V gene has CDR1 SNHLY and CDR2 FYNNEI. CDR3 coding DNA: TGTGCCAACGGAGGGGTCTATGGCTACACCTTC. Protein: CANGGVYGYTF.

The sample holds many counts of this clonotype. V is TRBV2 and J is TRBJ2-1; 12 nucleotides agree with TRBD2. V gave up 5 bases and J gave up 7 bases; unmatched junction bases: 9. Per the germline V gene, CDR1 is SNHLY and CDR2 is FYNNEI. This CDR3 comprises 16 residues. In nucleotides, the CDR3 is TGTGCCAGCAGTTTCCTAGCGGGAGGGCAGAAGAATGAGCAGTTCTTC. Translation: CASSFLAGGQKNEQFF.

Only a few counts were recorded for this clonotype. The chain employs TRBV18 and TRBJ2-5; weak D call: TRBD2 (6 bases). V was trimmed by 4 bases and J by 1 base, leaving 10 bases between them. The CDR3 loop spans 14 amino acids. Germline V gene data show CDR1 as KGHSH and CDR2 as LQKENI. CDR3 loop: CASSQAGLQETQYF. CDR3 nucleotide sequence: TGTGCCAGCTCACAGGCGGGGCTCCAAGAGACCCAGTACTTC.

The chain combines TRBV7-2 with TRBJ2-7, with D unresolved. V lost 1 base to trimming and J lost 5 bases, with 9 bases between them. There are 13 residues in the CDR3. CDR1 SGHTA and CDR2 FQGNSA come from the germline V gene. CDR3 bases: TGTGCCAGCAGCTTAGGCCCCAAAGACGAGCAGTACTTC. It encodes CASSLGPKDEQYF.

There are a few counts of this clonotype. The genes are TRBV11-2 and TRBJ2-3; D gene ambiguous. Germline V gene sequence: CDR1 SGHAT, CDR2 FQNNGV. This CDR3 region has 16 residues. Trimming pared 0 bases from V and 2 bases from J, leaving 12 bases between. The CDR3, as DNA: TGTGCCAGCAGCTTAGATTTGGTAGACTCCACAGATACGCAGTATTTT. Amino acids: CASSLDLVDSTDTQYF. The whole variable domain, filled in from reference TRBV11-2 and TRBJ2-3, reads EAGVAQSPRYKIIEKRQSVAFWCNPISGHATLYWYQQILGQGPKLLIQFQNNGVVDDSQLPKDRFSAERLKGVDSTLKIQPAKLEDSAVYLCASSLDLVDSTDTQYFGPGTRLTVL.

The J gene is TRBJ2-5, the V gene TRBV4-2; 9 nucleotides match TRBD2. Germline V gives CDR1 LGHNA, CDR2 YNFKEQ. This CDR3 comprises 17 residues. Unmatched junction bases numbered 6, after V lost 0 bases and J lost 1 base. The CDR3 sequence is CASSQEGQAGGQETQYF. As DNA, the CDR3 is TGTGCCAGCAGCCAAGAGGGCCAAGCGGGAGGCCAAGAGACCCAGTACTTC.

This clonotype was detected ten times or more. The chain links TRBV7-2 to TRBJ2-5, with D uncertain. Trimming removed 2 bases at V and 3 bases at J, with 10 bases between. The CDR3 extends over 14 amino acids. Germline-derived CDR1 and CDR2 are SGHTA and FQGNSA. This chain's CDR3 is CASSLSRAKETQYF. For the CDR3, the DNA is TGTGCCAGCAGCTTATCCCGGGCAAAAGAGACCCAGTACTTC.

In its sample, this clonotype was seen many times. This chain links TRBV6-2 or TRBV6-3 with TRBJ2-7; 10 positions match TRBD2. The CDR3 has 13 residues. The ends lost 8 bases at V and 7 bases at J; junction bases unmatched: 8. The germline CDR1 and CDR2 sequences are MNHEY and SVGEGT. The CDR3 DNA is TGTGCCAGCCTGGGACTAGCGTCACGGGAGCAGTACTTC. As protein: CASLGLASREQYF.

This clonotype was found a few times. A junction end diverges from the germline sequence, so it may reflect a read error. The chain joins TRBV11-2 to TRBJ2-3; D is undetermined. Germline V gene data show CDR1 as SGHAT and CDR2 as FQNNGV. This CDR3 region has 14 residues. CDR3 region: CANSPGPFADTQYF. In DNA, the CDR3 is TGTGCCAACAGCCCTGGGCCATTTGCGGATACGCAGTATTTT.

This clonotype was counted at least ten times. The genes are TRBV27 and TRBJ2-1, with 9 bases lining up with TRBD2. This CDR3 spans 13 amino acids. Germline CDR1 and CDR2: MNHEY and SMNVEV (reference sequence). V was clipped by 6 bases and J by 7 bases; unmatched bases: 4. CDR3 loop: CASRVLAGNEQFF. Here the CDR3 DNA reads TGTGCCAGCAGGGTGCTAGCGGGGAATGAGCAGTTCTTC.

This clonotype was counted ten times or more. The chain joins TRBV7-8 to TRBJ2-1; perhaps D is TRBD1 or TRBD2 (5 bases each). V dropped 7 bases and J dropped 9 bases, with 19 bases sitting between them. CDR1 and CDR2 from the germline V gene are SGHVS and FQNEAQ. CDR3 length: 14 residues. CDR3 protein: CASTKGTPAGEQFF. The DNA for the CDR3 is TGTGCCAGCACCAAAGGGACCCCCGCGGGTGAGCAGTTCTTC.

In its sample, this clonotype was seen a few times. CDR3 DNA: TGCGCCAGCAGCCAGGCGACAGGGGGCAACGAGCAGTACTTC. Protein: CASSQATGGNEQYF. The chain combines TRBV4-1 with TRBJ2-7, with TRBD1 matching over 10 bases. With 3 bases clipped from V and 5 bases from J, the junction kept 4 bases outside the gene matches. Germline CDR1 is MGHRA and CDR2 is YSYEKL. The CDR3 consists of 14 residues.

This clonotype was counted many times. The CDR3 DNA reads TGTGCCAGCAGCCTCTTTCCAGGGGGTGGAAGGGAGACCCAGTACTTC. Translated: CASSLFPGGGRETQYF. This chain links TRBV3-1 with TRBJ2-5, with 7 bases lining up with TRBD1. Germline V gives CDR1 LGHDT, CDR2 YNNKEL (reference sequence). V shed 4 bases and J 5 bases; nucleotides not matched to a gene: 13. The CDR3 has 16 amino acids.

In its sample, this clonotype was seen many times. CDR3 nucleotides: TGTGCCAGCAGCGCGACTAGCGTATACAATGAGCAGTTCTTC. This translates into CASSATSVYNEQFF. The chain joins TRBV2 to TRBJ2-1; 8 bases are shared with TRBD2. This CDR3 is built from 14 residues. Germline trimming cut 6 bases from V and 4 bases from J; bases unmatched to any gene: 5. From germline, CDR1 is SNHLY and CDR2 FYNNEI.

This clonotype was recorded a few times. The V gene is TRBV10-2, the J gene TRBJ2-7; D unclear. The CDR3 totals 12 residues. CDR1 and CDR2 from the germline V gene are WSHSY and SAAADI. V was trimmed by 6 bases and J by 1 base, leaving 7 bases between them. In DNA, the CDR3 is TGCGCCAGCAGGAACCGGTCCTACGAGCAGTACTTC. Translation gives CASRNRSYEQYF.

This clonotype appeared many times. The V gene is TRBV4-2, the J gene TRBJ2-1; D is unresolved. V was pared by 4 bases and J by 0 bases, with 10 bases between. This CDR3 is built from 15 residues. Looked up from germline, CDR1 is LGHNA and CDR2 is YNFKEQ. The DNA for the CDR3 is TGTGCCAGCAGCCTTGCGGTAGTCTCCTACAATGAGCAGTTCTTC. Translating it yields CASSLAVVSYNEQFF.

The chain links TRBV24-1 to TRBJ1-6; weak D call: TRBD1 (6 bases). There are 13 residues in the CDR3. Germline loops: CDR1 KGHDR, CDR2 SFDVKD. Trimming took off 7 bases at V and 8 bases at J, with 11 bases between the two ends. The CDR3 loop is CATRQGEDSPLHF. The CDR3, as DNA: TGTGCCACCAGACAGGGAGAGGATTCACCCCTCCACTTT.

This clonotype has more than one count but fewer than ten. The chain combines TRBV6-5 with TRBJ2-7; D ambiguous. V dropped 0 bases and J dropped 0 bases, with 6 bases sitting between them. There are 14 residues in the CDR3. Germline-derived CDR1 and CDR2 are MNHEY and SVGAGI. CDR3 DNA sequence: TGTGCCAGCAGTTACTCTAAGAGCTCCTACGAGCAGTACTTC. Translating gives CASSYSKSSYEQYF.

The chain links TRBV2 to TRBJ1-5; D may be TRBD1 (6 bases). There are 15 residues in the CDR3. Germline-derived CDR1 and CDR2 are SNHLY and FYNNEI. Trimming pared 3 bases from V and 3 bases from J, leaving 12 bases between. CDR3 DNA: TGTGCCAGCAGTGAGACGGGGGCTGCCAATCAGCCCCAGCATTTT. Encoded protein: CASSETGAANQPQHF.

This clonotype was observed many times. CDR3 nucleotide sequence: TGTGCCAGCAGAAATACAGGGATCGGCGAGCAGTACTTC. Its translation is CASRNTGIGEQYF. V usage is TRBV12-3 or TRBV12-4 and J usage is TRBJ2-7; a weak D match, TRBD1 (6 bases). Trimming took 6 bases from V and 6 from J, leaving 15 bases between them. The CDR3 is 13 amino acids.

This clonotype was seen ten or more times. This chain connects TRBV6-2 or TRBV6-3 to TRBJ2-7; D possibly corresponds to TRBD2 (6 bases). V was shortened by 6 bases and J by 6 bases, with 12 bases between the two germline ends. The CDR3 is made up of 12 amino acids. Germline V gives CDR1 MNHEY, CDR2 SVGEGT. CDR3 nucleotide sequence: TGTGCCAGCAGATCCGGAGGGTCCGAGCAGTACTTC. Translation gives CASRSGGSEQYF.